The 19 T cell receptor beta chains reported below all come from one sample, sequenced in a study of type 1 regulatory T cells. Their specific antigens are unknown. Using its own MiXCR run on the reads, TCRdb lists one record per CDR3 protein. Of about 42,000 distinct CDR3 sequences listed, 12% are singletons. What was sequenced was cultured non-Tr1 T cells, either the whole culture or a sorted T cell fraction (not recorded which). These receptor sequences come from a human donor in good health.

The V call is TRBV20-1, the J call TRBJ1-1; no definite D call. Germline V gene data show CDR1 as DFQATT and CDR2 as SNEGSKA (reference sequence). The V gene lost 6 bases and the J gene lost 1 base, with 12 bases spanning the gap. There are 13 residues in the CDR3. CDR3 in amino acids: CSATFRQNTEAFF. DNA for the CDR3: TGCAGTGCCACTTTCAGGCAGAACACTGAAGCTTTCTTT.

The chain combines TRBV20-1 with TRBJ2-3; no definite D call. The CDR3 loop spans 16 amino acids. Germline-derived CDR1 and CDR2 are DFQATT and SNEGSKA (reference sequence). V was cut by 3 bases and J by 2 bases, with 18 bases left in between. The CDR3: CSASSMHSFHTDTQYF. In DNA, the CDR3 is TGCAGTGCTAGCTCGATGCACTCGTTCCACACAGATACGCAGTATTTT.

This clonotype turned up a few times. The chain carries TRBV30 and TRBJ1-1, with D hard to call. The CDR3 contains 12 residues. CDR1 is GTSNPN and CDR2 is SVGIG in the germline V gene (reference sequence). V was cut by 5 bases and J by 1 base, with 8 bases left in between. For the CDR3, the DNA is TGTGCCTGGTACCGGGAGAACACTGAAGCTTTCTTT. Residues: CAWYRENTEAFF.

This clonotype was detected a few times. This chain uses TRBV6-1 with TRBJ2-7; tentative D call: TRBD2 (5 bases). CDR1 is MNHNS, CDR2 SASEGT, per germline. CDR3 length: 14 residues. V was pared by 5 bases and J by 2 bases, with 13 bases between. The CDR3 sequence is CASSFSATTYEQYF. DNA for the CDR3: TGTGCCAGCAGTTTTAGCGCGACTACCTACGAGCAGTACTTC.

This chain joins TRBV7-2 and TRBJ1-5, with D hard to call. Trimming shortened V by 2 bases and J by 9 bases, and 5 bases separated the two germline ends. Germline V gene sequence: CDR1 SGHTA, CDR2 FQGNSA. The CDR3 has 11 residues. This CDR3 is CASSLRGPQHF. Written as DNA, the CDR3 is TGTGCCAGCAGCTTACGGGGGCCCCAGCATTTT.

In its sample, this clonotype was seen a few times. J is TRBJ2-2 and V is TRBV3-1; unclear D gene. From germline, CDR1 is LGHDT and CDR2 YNNKEL (reference sequence). V was trimmed by 4 bases and J by 6 bases, leaving 6 bases between them. CDR3 length equals 12 residues. CDR3 DNA sequence: TGTGCCAGCAGCCCCCTCTCCGGGGAGCTGTTTTTT. It translates to CASSPLSGELFF.

This clonotype was counted only a few times. The chain is built from TRBV18 and TRBJ2-2; 7 nucleotides match TRBD1. Germline assignment: CDR1 KGHSH and CDR2 LQKENI. V dropped 3 bases and J dropped 2; count of bases not matched to a gene: 3. The CDR3 loop spans 15 amino acids. For the CDR3, the DNA is TGTGCCAGCTCACCGGGGACAGCAAACACCGGGGAGCTGTTTTTT. This translates into CASSPGTANTGELFF. Full variable domain (rest looked up from reference TRBV18 and TRBJ2-2): NAGVMQNPRHLVRRRGQEARLRCSPMKGHSHVYWYRQLPEEGLKFMVYLQKENIIDESGMPKERFSAEFPKEGPSILRIQQVVRGDSAAYFCASSPGTANTGELFFGEGSRLTVL.

This clonotype was detected ten times or more. This chain links TRBV29-1 with TRBJ2-1; TRBD2 agrees at 8 bases. CDR3 length: 13 amino acids. With V trimmed by 5 bases and J by 7 bases, 7 bases remained unmatched. Per germline, CDR1 SQVTM and CDR2 ANQGSEA. The CDR3 protein is CSVKIAGPNEQFF. The CDR3 DNA follows: TGCAGCGTTAAAATAGCGGGACCGAATGAGCAGTTCTTC.

Only a few counts were recorded for this clonotype. The chain combines TRBV7-6 with TRBJ1-5; D gene uncertain. Looked up from germline, CDR1 is SGHVS and CDR2 is FNYEAQ. V was trimmed by 0 bases and J by 0 bases, leaving 6 bases between them. The CDR3 has 15 amino acids. CDR3 in DNA: TGTGCCAGCAGCTTAGCTCGGGGTAGCAATCAGCCCCAGCATTTT. Residues: CASSLARGSNQPQHF.

The rearrangement uses TRBV5-5 and TRBJ2-3; 7 positions match TRBD1. The CDR3 extends over 14 amino acids. The V gene's germline CDR1 is SGHKS and CDR2 YYEKEE (reference sequence). V gave up 4 bases and J gave up 4 bases; unmatched junction bases: 6. The CDR3 sequence: CASSQTGAADTQYF. The CDR3 DNA follows: TGTGCCAGCAGCCAAACAGGGGCTGCAGATACGCAGTATTTT.

Many counts were recorded for this clonotype. The gene calls are TRBV12-3 or TRBV12-4 and TRBJ1-1; 7 bases map to TRBD1. Trimming removed 3 bases from V and 0 bases from J; junction bases left unmatched: 1. CDR3 size: 14 residues. The CDR3 is CASSFGTVNTEAFF. The CDR3 DNA sequence: TGTGCCAGCAGTTTTGGGACAGTGAACACTGAAGCTTTCTTT.

The CDR3 sequence: CASSEERTDGETQYF. DNA of the CDR3: TGTGCCAGCAGTGAAGAGAGGACGGACGGCGAGACCCAGTACTTC. V and J are TRBV2 and TRBJ2-5; no definite D call. Germline V CDR1 and CDR2: SNHLY, FYNNEI. The CDR3 consists of 15 residues. V was trimmed by 1 base and J by 5 bases, leaving 14 bases between them.

A few counts support this clonotype. The chain combines TRBV20-1 with TRBJ1-4; D remains unclear. The V and J ends lost 0 bases and 4 bases respectively, with 12 bases between them. CDR3 length: 15 amino acids. Per germline, CDR1 DFQATT and CDR2 SNEGSKA (reference sequence). The CDR3 DNA reads as TGCAGTGCTAGAGATCTCTGGAAGGGTAATGAAAAACTGTTTTTT. Protein: CSARDLWKGNEKLFF.

V is TRBV29-1 and J is TRBJ2-1; 8 nucleotides match TRBD2. The V segment lost 7 bases and the J segment 6 bases; nucleotides outside the gene matches: 11. This CDR3 has 14 residues. Germline V CDR1 and CDR2: SQVTM, ANQGSEA. The DNA for the CDR3 is TGCAGCGCCAGCGGGAGTTGGGGTTCCAATGAGCAGTTCTTC. This encodes CSASGSWGSNEQFF.

J is TRBJ1-5 and V is TRBV5-1; D remains ambiguous. Per germline, CDR1 SGHRS and CDR2 YFSETQ. The CDR3 loop spans 15 amino acids. V shed 1 base and J shed 3 bases, with 11 bases lying between them. Here the CDR3 reads CASSLSGGSNQPQHF. In DNA form, the CDR3 reads TGCGCCAGCAGCTTGTCAGGAGGGTCCAATCAGCCCCAGCATTTT. Full variable domain (outside the CDR3, taken from reference TRBV5-1 and TRBJ1-5): KAGVTQTPRYLIKTRGQQVTLSCSPISGHRSVSWYQQTPGQGLQFLFEYFSETQRNKGNFPGRFSGRQFSNSRSEMNVSTLELGDSALYLCASSLSGGSNQPQHFGDGTRLSIL.

This clonotype was seen at least ten times. The rearrangement joins TRBV2 to TRBJ1-1; D uncertain. Trimming stripped 11 bases from V and 1 base from J, with 14 bases between. CDR1 and CDR2 from the germline V gene are SNHLY and FYNNEI. This CDR3 is 13 amino acids long. The CDR3 sequence is CAGSGVQNTEAFF. The CDR3 DNA follows: TGTGCCGGTTCCGGGGTTCAGAACACTGAAGCTTTCTTT.

A few counts support this clonotype. The chain combines TRBV3-1 with TRBJ2-2, with TRBD1 identical over 10 bases. Germline trimming cut 0 bases from V and 6 bases from J; bases unmatched to any gene: 1. The CDR3 length is 15 residues. Germline V CDR1 and CDR2: LGHDT, YNNKEL (reference sequence). The CDR3 is CASSQEGQGAGELFF. CDR3 nucleotide sequence: TGTGCCAGCAGCCAAGAAGGACAGGGGGCCGGGGAGCTGTTTTTT.

The table lists this clonotype with many counts. This chain uses TRBV29-1 with TRBJ2-5; D gene ambiguous. Germline lookup yields CDR1 SQVTM and CDR2 ANQGSEA. V was pared by 8 bases and J by 7 bases, with 20 bases between. The CDR3 is made up of 13 amino acids. CDR3 sequence (DNA): TGCAGCTTTCCTTTAGGGTCTGGCGGGACCCAGTACTTC. It translates to CSFPLGSGGTQYF. The full variable domain, with the rest looked up from reference TRBV29-1 and TRBJ2-5, is SAVISQKPSRDICQRGTSLTIQCQVDSQVTMMFWYRQQPGQSLTLIATANQGSEATYESGFVIDKFPISRPNLTFSTLTVSNMSPEDSSIYLCSFPLGSGGTQYFGPGTRLLVL.

The chain combines TRBV12-3 or TRBV12-4 with TRBJ2-5; possibly TRBD1 for D (5 bases). V was cut by 2 bases and J by 1 base, with 14 bases left in between. The CDR3 contains 16 residues. The CDR3 DNA reads TGTGCCAGCAGTTTACAGGGAAGGGGTATCCAAGAGACCCAGTACTTC. Residues: CASSLQGRGIQETQYF.